This is a list of T cell receptor beta chains from one sample in a study of Ad26.COV2.S vaccination and SARS-CoV-2 variants. Generated by immunoSEQ multiplex PCR, the TCRdb table keeps only in-frame clones and is missing some. The table has some 290,000 clones, 70% to 90% seen once. Specimen: peripheral blood, collected in a trial of Ad26.COV2.S vaccine versus placebo. The receptors originated from a person between 18 and 60 years old who received the Ad26.COV2.S COVID-19 vaccine or a placebo. Both conserved end residues are part of each CDR3. The order of the fields is J gene, clone size, V gene, D gene, CDR3 DNA, CDR3 protein. The D gene is left open where the match is weak. Clone sizes are given selectively: once, few, many, or a class where the clone is expanded.

>TRBJ1-1|.|TRBV28|.
TGTGCCAGCAGTTTAGGGTTGGGGGGCTCTGAAGCTTTCTTT
CASSLGLGGSEAFF
>TRBJ1-1|.|TRBV11-1|TRBD1
TGTGCCAGCAGCCCGGGACAGGGGCACTCGAACACTGAAGCTTTCTTT
CASSPGQGHSNTEAFF
>TRBJ1-3|.|TRBV5-1|.
TGCGCCAGCAGCGTACGGGGAGACTCTGGAAACACCATATATTTT
CASSVRGDSGNTIYF
>TRBJ2-3|.|TRBV7-7|.
TGTGCTAGCAGCTTTAGTAGCACAGATACGCAGTATTTT
CASSFSSTDTQYF
>TRBJ1-2|.|TRBV18|.
TGTGCCAGCTCAGGGACGGGGCCCACCTATGGCTACACCTTC
CASSGTGPTYGYTF
>TRBJ1-6|.|TRBV18|TRBD1
TGTGCCAGCTCAATAGGGACAGGGGAATCACCCCTCCACTTT
CASSIGTGESPLHF
>TRBJ2-2|.|TRBV11-2|.
TGTGCCAGCAGCTTGGTACGGGGGGAGCTGTTTTTT
CASSLVRGELFF
>TRBJ1-4|.|TRBV28|.
TGTGCCAGCAGTCCCTTTGGGGAGGGATATGAAAAACTGTTTTTT
CASSPFGEGYEKLFF
>TRBJ1-2|.|TRBV11-3|TRBD1
TGTGCCAGCAGCTTCAGTCCGGGACAGGGGGCAGGCGGCTACACCTTC
CASSFSPGQGAGGYTF
>TRBJ1-5|.|TRBV20-1|.
TGCAGTGCTAGTCGGGGGGCGAGACAGCCCCAGCATTTT
CSASRGARQPQHF
>TRBJ1-4|.|TRBV5-1|.
TGCGCCAGCAAGGGACAAGGGGGAAATGAAAAACTGTTTTTT
CASKGQGGNEKLFF
>TRBJ2-2|few|TRBV3-1/TRBV3-2|.
TGTGCCAGCAGCCAAGATCCCACGAACACCGGGGAGCTGTTTTTT
CASSQDPTNTGELFF
>TRBJ2-5|.|TRBV21-1|.
TGTGCCAGCAGCAAAGAATCGCCATTCGGAGAGACCCAGTACTTC
CASSKESPFGETQYF
>TRBJ2-7|.|TRBV9|TRBD1
TGTGCCAGCAGCGTAGCTTCTGGGACAGGTTTTGACGAGCAGTACTTC
CASSVASGTGFDEQYF
>TRBJ2-5|.|TRBV18|.
TGTGCCAGCTCACAACAGGGGAGGGAGACCCAGTACTTC
CASSQQGRETQYF
>TRBJ1-4|.|TRBV2|TRBD1
TGTGCCAGCAGCGGGACAGGGAGGCGTGAAAAACTGTTTTTT
CASSGTGRREKLFF
>TRBJ2-7|.|TRBV7-8|TRBD1
TGTGCCAGCAGCTTAGAGACAGGGGGCGGCTACGAGCAGTACTTC
CASSLETGGGYEQYF
>TRBJ1-2|.|TRBV9|.
TGTGCCAGCAGCGTGGGGGGTGTTTCTGGCTACACCTTC
CASSVGGVSGYTF
>TRBJ1-5|.|TRBV7-6|TRBD1
TGTGCCAGCAGCTTAATACAGGGGAACGGGCAGCCCCAGCATTTT
CASSLIQGNGQPQHF
>TRBJ1-2|.|TRBV9|.
TGTGCCAGCAGCATACCGGGAAGCGATGGCTACACCTTC
CASSIPGSDGYTF
>TRBJ1-1|.|TRBV18|.
TGTGCCAGCTCACCAGAGACGGGGACTGAAGCTTTCTTT
CASSPETGTEAFF
>TRBJ1-5|.|TRBV19|TRBD1
TGTGCCAGTAGTATTACAGGGGATAGCAATCAGCCCCAGCATTTT
CASSITGDSNQPQHF
>TRBJ1-1|.|TRBV28|.
TGTGCCAGCAGTTTGGCGGGACCCGACCCTGAAGCTTTCTTT
CASSLAGPDPEAFF
>TRBJ1-5|.|TRBV5-8|.
TGTGCCAGCAGCTATCGCAGGGCATCTAGCAATCAGCCCCAGCATTTT
CASSYRRASSNQPQHF
>TRBJ1-5|.|TRBV9|.
TGTGCCAGCAGCGCAAAGAATCAGCCCCAGCATTTT
CASSAKNQPQHF
>TRBJ1-1|.|TRBV6-1|.
TGTGCCAGCAGACAGGGCTCTGAAGCTTTCTTT
CASRQGSEAFF